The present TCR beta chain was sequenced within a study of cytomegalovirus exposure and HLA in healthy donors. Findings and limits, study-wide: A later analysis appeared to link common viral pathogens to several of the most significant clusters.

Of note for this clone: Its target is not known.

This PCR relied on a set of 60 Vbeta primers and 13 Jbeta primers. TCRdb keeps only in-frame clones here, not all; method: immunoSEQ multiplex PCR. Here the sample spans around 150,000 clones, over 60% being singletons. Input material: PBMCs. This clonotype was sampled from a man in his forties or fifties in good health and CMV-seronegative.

DNA of the CDR3: TGTGCCAGCAGTTACTCGAGGGAGAATAATTCACCCCTCCACTTT. As protein: CASSYSRENNSPLHF. The chain uses TRBV6-5 and TRBJ1-6; D unclear. CDR1 is MNHEY, CDR2 SVGAGI, per germline. V gave up 0 bases and J gave up 5 bases, with 8 bases separating them. The CDR3 is 15 amino acids.